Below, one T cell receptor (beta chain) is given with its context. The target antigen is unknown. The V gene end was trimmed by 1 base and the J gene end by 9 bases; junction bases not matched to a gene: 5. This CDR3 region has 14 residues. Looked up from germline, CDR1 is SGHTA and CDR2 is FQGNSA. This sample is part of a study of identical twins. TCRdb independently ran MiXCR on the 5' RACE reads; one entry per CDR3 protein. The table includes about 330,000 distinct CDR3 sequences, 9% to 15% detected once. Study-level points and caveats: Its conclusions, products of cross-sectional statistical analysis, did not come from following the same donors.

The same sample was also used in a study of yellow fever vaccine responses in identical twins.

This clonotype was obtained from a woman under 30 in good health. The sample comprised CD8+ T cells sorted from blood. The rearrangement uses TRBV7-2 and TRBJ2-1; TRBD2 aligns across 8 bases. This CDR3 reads CASSLGTSGVEQFF. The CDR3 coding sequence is TGTGCCAGCAGCTTAGGAACTAGCGGTGTTGAGCAGTTCTTC.